This T cell receptor (beta chain) was identified during a study of OX40 agonist ivuxolimab in advanced cancers. Study overall: Patients treated during dose escalation were battling hepatocellular carcinoma, melanoma, renal cell or head and neck cancer. Whole-study findings and limits: Some of the nonresponding patients also showed low levels of normalized T-cell clonal expansion.

A remark on this clone: Its target is unknown.

The protocol was immunoSEQ multiplex PCR, while the TCRdb copy is restricted to in-frame clones and leaves out a portion. The sample records some 60,000 clones, about 87% being singletons. The trim removed 3 bases at V and 6 bases at J, leaving 8 bases unmatched. The CDR3 runs 14 residues. Germline loops: CDR1 SQVTM, CDR2 ANQGSEA. Here the sequenced sample was CD4+ or CD8+ T cells sorted from blood, taken in a trial of the OX40 agonist ivuxolimab. The origin of this receptor is an adult with an advanced solid tumor such as melanoma, head and neck, liver or kidney cancer. The V and J genes are TRBV29-1 and TRBJ2-1, with 7 nucleotides matching TRBD2. CDR3: CSVERRLASNEQFF. The CDR3 coding sequence is TGCAGCGTTGAGCGGAGACTAGCTAGCAATGAGCAGTTCTTC.